Below are 28 T cell receptor beta chains sequenced from a single sample in a study of blood T cell repertoires in COVID-19 (dated by TCRdb to about 2020). Library method: the immunoSEQ multiplex PCR assay. The table was pulled from immuneACCESS by TCRdb, which kept in-frame rearrangements only. Such tables lose some clones; where checked, under half of the loss comes from unresolved V genes, and the rest has no known cause. The sample table holds 150,000 to 200,000 clones, of which around 92% were seen once. 2.5% to 3.5% of the sample lies in the top ten. The sample taken for sequencing was peripheral blood. These receptors originate from a man aged 60-69 years with acute or convalescent COVID-19.

The chain has TRBV19 and TRBJ1-4; 7 positions match TRBD1. CDR3 size: 16 residues. The germline CDR1 and CDR2 sequences are LNHDA and SQIVND (reference sequence). The trim removed 2 bases at V and 2 bases at J, leaving 5 bases unmatched. The CDR3 spells CASSIPRDSTNEKLFF. CDR3 bases: TGTGCCAGTAGTATACCCAGGGACAGTACTAATGAAAAACTGTTTTTT.

The chain joins TRBV2 to TRBJ2-2; possibly TRBD2 for D (5 bases). CDR1 is SNHLY and CDR2 is FYNNEI in the germline V gene. The V gene lost 0 bases and the J gene lost 4 bases, with 12 bases spanning the gap. The CDR3 totals 16 residues. CDR3 nucleotide sequence: TGTGCCAGCAGTGAAGCAACGGGGTTTGGCACCGGGGAGCTGTTTTTT. It yields the protein CASSEATGFGTGELFF.

This clone was detected only a few times. The chain recombines TRBV2 with TRBJ2-4; 8 positions agree with TRBD1. The CDR3 extends over 16 amino acids. CDR1 is SNHLY and CDR2 is FYNNEI in the germline V gene. V shed 3 bases and J 1 base; nucleotides not matched to a gene: 5. The CDR3 spells CASSENRGDAKNIQYF. The DNA of the CDR3 is TGTGCCAGCAGTGAGAACAGGGGGGACGCCAAAAACATTCAGTACTTC.

The V and J genes are TRBV18 and TRBJ2-5, with D tentatively TRBD2 (5 bases). Germline lookup yields CDR1 KGHSH and CDR2 LQKENI. The CDR3 loop spans 13 amino acids. V gave up 6 bases and J gave up 0 bases, with 8 bases separating them. CDR3 DNA sequence: TGTGCCAGCTCGCGGGCCTACCAAGAGACCCAGTACTTC. Residues: CASSRAYQETQYF.

V and J are TRBV6-6 and TRBJ1-4; possible D gene TRBD1, 6 bases. The CDR3 extends over 15 amino acids. V was shortened by 6 bases and J by 8 bases, with 19 bases between the two germline ends. Germline V gene lookup returns CDR1 MNHNY and CDR2 SVGAGI (reference sequence). CDR3 amino acids: CASSTTGGRAEKLFF. As DNA, the CDR3 is TGTGCCAGCAGCACAACCGGGGGGCGGGCAGAAAAACTGTTTTTT.

The chain couples TRBV6-5 to TRBJ2-2, with D tentatively TRBD2 (6 bases). Trimming shortened V by 7 bases and J by 2 bases, and 14 bases separated the two germline ends. The CDR3 spans 15 residues. Germline assignment: CDR1 MNHEY and CDR2 SVGAGI. CDR3 sequence reads: CASTLLRGNTGELFF. The CDR3 nucleotides are TGTGCCAGCACCCTACTGCGGGGAAACACCGGGGAGCTGTTTTTT.

This chain joins TRBV4-1 and TRBJ1-5, with D hard to call. Per the germline V gene, CDR1 is MGHRA and CDR2 is YSYEKL. Trimming cost V 4 bases and J 1 base, with 8 bases left between them. The CDR3 consists of 14 residues. The DNA of the CDR3 is TGCGCCAGCAGCCTCTATTGGAGCAATCAGCCCCAGCATTTT. It is translated as CASSLYWSNQPQHF.

The table lists this clone with a count of one. The V and J genes are TRBV6-5 and TRBJ1-2, with D perhaps TRBD1 (5 bases). CDR3 length equals 15 residues. Germline V gives CDR1 MNHEY, CDR2 SVGAGI. The V and J ends lost 6 bases and 4 bases respectively, with 18 bases between them. CDR3: CASSRGGGWGYGYTF. The CDR3 bases are TGTGCCAGCAGCCGCGGGGGAGGTTGGGGCTATGGCTACACCTTC.

This chain links TRBV6-5 with TRBJ1-1; possible D gene TRBD1, 6 bases. The CDR3 totals 15 residues. Trimming took 4 bases from V and 5 from J, leaving 17 bases between them. CDR1 and CDR2 (germline): MNHEY, SVGAGI. The CDR3 region has the DNA TGTGCCAGCAGTTCCCCAGGCAGGGGTAGGACTGAAGCTTTCTTT. Translation: CASSSPGRGRTEAFF.

The table lists this clone with a count of one. Other nucleotide sequences from this sample produce the same CDR3. The chain carries TRBV7-2 and TRBJ2-7, with TRBD1 matching over 9 bases. The CDR3 covers 14 residues. Germline V lookup: CDR1 SGHTA, CDR2 FQGNSA. V was clipped by 1 base and J by 2 bases; unmatched bases: 0. As DNA, the CDR3 is TGTGCCAGCAGCTTAGGGACAGGGGCCTACGAGCAGTACTTC. This encodes CASSLGTGAYEQYF.

This clone showed up just once. This chain links TRBV6-1 with TRBJ2-7; the match to TRBD2 covers 7 bases. Germline-derived CDR1 and CDR2 are MNHNS and SASEGT. There are 16 residues in the CDR3. J lost 2 bases, V lost 1 base, and 8 bases had no gene match. The CDR3 region is CASSEELWEGTYEQYF. In nucleotides, the CDR3 is TGTGCCAGCAGTGAAGAGCTTTGGGAGGGAACCTACGAGCAGTACTTC.

In its sample, this clone was seen once. The gene calls are TRBV3-1 (or the pseudogene TRBV3-2) and TRBJ2-7; D possibly corresponds to TRBD2 (5 bases). V shed 1 base and J shed 12 bases, with 13 bases lying between them. The CDR3 extends over 12 amino acids. Germline CDR1 is LGHDT and CDR2 is YNNKEL (reference sequence). CDR3 residues: CASSQVSGSWYF. As DNA, the CDR3 is TGTGCCAGCAGCCAAGTATCGGGATCTTGGTACTTC.

CDR3 sequence reads: CASSLVQMNTEAFF. The CDR3 nucleotides are TGTGCCAGCAGCTTAGTTCAGATGAACACTGAAGCTTTCTTT. This chain connects TRBV7-6 to TRBJ1-1; D call uncertain. The CDR3 is made up of 14 amino acids. Trimming cost V 1 base and J 0 bases, with 6 bases left between them. Per germline, CDR1 SGHVS and CDR2 FNYEAQ.

The chain couples TRBV7-9 to TRBJ2-2; 7 nucleotides agree with TRBD1. Germline V gene sequence: CDR1 SEHNR, CDR2 FQNEAQ (reference sequence). CDR3 length: 14 residues. V trimming: 8 bases; J trimming: 4 bases; junction bases outside the gene matches: 7. The CDR3 sequence is CASGQVTVTGELFF. CDR3 nucleotides: TGTGCCAGCGGACAGGTTACGGTCACCGGGGAGCTGTTTTTT.

The gene calls are TRBV4-1 and TRBJ2-4; possible D gene TRBD1, 5 bases. The ends were cut back, 0 bases at V and 10 bases at J, with 10 bases in the middle. Germline V CDR1 and CDR2: MGHRA, YSYEKL. This CDR3 comprises 13 residues. CDR3 loop: CASSQDRVGIQYF. CDR3 nucleotides: TGCGCCAGCAGCCAAGACAGGGTAGGAATTCAGTACTTC.

The CDR3 bases are TGTGCCAGCAGAACGGACAGGGGGGATTCTTACGAGCAGTACTTC. The encoded protein is CASRTDRGDSYEQYF. V is TRBV21-1 and J is TRBJ2-7; no check of the table's D call, TRBD1, against the DNA was made. TRBV21-1 is designated a pseudogene. This CDR3 comprises 15 residues.

This clone occurred a few times. The rearrangement links TRBV10-3 to TRBJ1-6, with 7 bases that match TRBD1. Germline-derived CDR1 and CDR2 are ENHRY and SYGVKD. J gave up 6 bases and V 9 bases, and 5 bases lay outside the gene matches. CDR3 length: 13 amino acids. As DNA, the CDR3 is TGTGCCATACGGGACAGCCTTAATTCACCCCTCCACTTT. Protein sequence: CAIRDSLNSPLHF.

V gene TRBV27 combines with J gene TRBJ1-3; D is possibly TRBD1 (5 bases). Germline lookup yields CDR1 MNHEY and CDR2 SMNVEV (reference sequence). This CDR3 spans 17 amino acids. V dropped 2 bases and J dropped 3 bases, with 17 bases sitting between them. CDR3: CASSLEYPGLGGNTIYF. In DNA, the CDR3 is TGTGCCAGCAGTTTAGAGTATCCAGGGCTCGGTGGAAACACCATATATTTT.

J is TRBJ1-2 and V is TRBV21-1; the table's D call, TRBD1, has no DNA check behind it. TRBV21-1 is described as a pseudogene. The CDR3 extends over 22 amino acids. The CDR3 DNA reads TGTGCCAGCAGCAAAGCGTCCTCTACGTCGGGCTTCTCAGGGGGCGAACGTAGAGGCTACACCTTC. Its protein product is CASSKASSTSGFSGGERRGYTF.

The V call is TRBV11-2, the J call TRBJ2-1; D is possibly TRBD2 (5 bases). V gave up 3 bases and J gave up 9 bases, with 12 bases separating them. Germline lookup yields CDR1 SGHAT and CDR2 FQNNGV. This CDR3 comprises 13 residues. The CDR3 DNA is TGTGCCAGCAGCTTCGAGGGTGATGGTGAGCAGTTCTTC. Its translation is CASSFEGDGEQFF. Together with reference TRBV11-2 and TRBJ2-1, the CDR3 gives the full variable domain: EAGVAQSPRYKIIEKRQSVAFWCNPISGHATLYWYQQILGQGPKLLIQFQNNGVVDDSQLPKDRFSAERLKGVDSTLKIQPAKLEDSAVYLCASSFEGDGEQFFGPGTRLTVL.

The chain is built from TRBV6-1 and TRBJ1-2; possibly TRBD1 for D (6 bases). The CDR3 spans 16 residues. Germline CDR1 reads MNHNS; CDR2 reads SASEGT. Trimming removed 2 bases from V and 0 bases from J, with 13 bases in between. The CDR3 protein is CASSERGQTSNYGYTF. CDR3 bases: TGTGCCAGCAGTGAACGCGGACAGACTTCTAACTATGGCTACACCTTC.

The CDR3 sequence is CASSSNGIETVKKKNIQYF. CDR3 DNA: TGTGCCAGCAGCTCAAATGGTATTGAGACAGTCAAAAAGAAAAACATTCAGTACTTC. The J gene is TRBJ2-4, the V gene TRBV5-6; weak D call: TRBD1 (5 bases). Germline V CDR1 and CDR2: SGHDT, YYEEEE. V lost 3 bases and J lost 4, with 26 bases in between. This CDR3 comprises 19 residues.

The CDR3, as DNA: TGTGCCAGCAGCTTAGTGAGGGGGAATCAGCCCCAGCATTTT. As protein: CASSLVRGNQPQHF. The J gene is TRBJ1-5, the V gene TRBV7-2, with D maybe TRBD1 (6 bases). Germline V CDR1 and CDR2: SGHTA, FQGNSA. The germline V and J ends were trimmed by 1 base and 4 bases, with 8 bases remaining between them. The CDR3 sequence is 14 residues long.

In its sample, this clone was seen a few times. This chain uses TRBV2 with TRBJ2-2, with TRBD1 as a possible D gene (6 bases). Deletions cut 7 bases from V and 3 bases from J, with 12 bases between. In germline, CDR1 is SNHLY, CDR2 FYNNEI. CDR3 length: 14 residues. CDR3 bases: TGTGCCAGCATAGCACAGGGCGACACCGGGGAGCTGTTTTTT. It translates to CASIAQGDTGELFF.

V gene TRBV5-6 combines with J gene TRBJ1-2, with 7 bases fitting TRBD1. V lost 4 bases and J lost 8; bases outside the gene matches: 8. CDR3 length equals 13 residues. The germline gives CDR1 SGHDT, CDR2 YYEEEE. DNA for the CDR3: TGTGCCAGCAGCCAGGCACAGGGGACGGGCTACACCTTC. Amino acids: CASSQAQGTGYTF.

This chain uses TRBV10-3 with TRBJ1-4; 11 nucleotides agree with TRBD1. Germline CDR1 reads ENHRY; CDR2 reads SYGVKD. The J segment lost 7 bases and the V segment lost 2 bases, leaving 9 bases of the junction unmatched. This CDR3 has 17 residues. The CDR3 sequence: CAISETDRGQWSEKLFF. The CDR3 DNA follows: TGTGCCATCAGTGAGACGGACAGGGGGCAGTGGAGTGAAAAACTGTTTTTT.

The CDR3 DNA reads as TGTGCCAGCAGTCCCGGAGGGAGCTCGTACTACACCGGGGAGCTGTTTTTT. Amino acid sequence: CASSPGGSSYYTGELFF. V and J are TRBV6-6 and TRBJ2-2, with TRBD2 as a possible D gene (6 bases). Germline-derived CDR1 and CDR2 are MNHNY and SVGAGI (reference sequence). The CDR3 contains 17 residues. V lost 5 bases and J lost 3, with 19 bases in between.

A few counts support this clone. The chain combines TRBV7-2 with TRBJ2-2; a weak D match, TRBD1 (6 bases). V was pared by 5 bases and J by 2 bases, with 18 bases between. This CDR3 has 17 residues. From germline, CDR1 is SGHTA and CDR2 FQGNSA. The CDR3 spells CASSTRGRGRNTGELFF. CDR3 coding DNA: TGTGCCAGCAGCACCAGGGGTAGGGGCCGAAACACCGGGGAGCTGTTTTTT.